This T cell receptor (beta chain) stems from a study of somatic mutations in cytotoxic T cells in rheumatoid arthritis. Study-level findings and limits: Multiple comparisons were not accounted for in the slight TRBV07 underrepresentation seen in rheumatoid arthritis patients.

Method: immunoSEQ multiplex PCR; TCRdb's copy keeps in-frame clones and lacks some. The table lists 5,500 to 9,000 clones, around 60% of them singletons. Positive selection with magnetic beads achieved the isolation of CD4+ and CD8+ cells, followed by a flow cytometry check of purity. With regard to this clone: What it binds is not known.

With 1 base clipped from V and 7 bases from J, the junction kept 7 bases outside the gene matches. Germline V lookup: CDR1 SGHVS, CDR2 FQNEAQ. The CDR3 loop spans 15 amino acids. The genes are TRBV7-8 and TRBJ2-4, with 7 nucleotides matching TRBD2. Material: CD8+ T cells sorted from blood. The sequence derives from a woman in her forties in good health. In nucleotides, the CDR3 is TGTGCCAGCAGCTTAGTAGCGGGCGCGGGGAACATTCAGTACTTC. As protein: CASSLVAGAGNIQYF.